Presented here are 22 T cell receptor beta chains from one specimen sequenced in a study of shared clonotypes between healthy human individuals. Sequenced by immunoSEQ multiplex PCR; TCRdb stores in-frame clones only, minus some. The sample consists of millions of clones, 90% to 95% of them appearing once. Sequencing was carried out using naive CD4+ T cells sorted from blood. As for subset: CD45RA+ positively selected. Receptors were obtained from a young man in good health.

The sample holds one count of this clone. Its ends do not fully match the called genes, so a read error is possible. The rearrangement uses TRBV7-6 and TRBJ2-7; 13 positions match TRBD2. This CDR3 is 14 amino acids long. Looked up from germline, CDR1 is SGHVS and CDR2 is FNYEAQ. As DNA, the CDR3 is TGTGCCAGCAGCCCCGGGACTAGCGGGGCTGATCTTAACTTC. Its translation is CASSPGTSGADLNF.

This clone was counted between two and nine times. The V call is TRBV30, the J call TRBJ2-6; no definite D call. Germline V gene data show CDR1 as GTSNPN and CDR2 as SVGIG (reference sequence). The CDR3 contains 14 residues. Trimming removed 5 bases from V and 0 bases from J, with 8 bases in between. DNA for the CDR3: TGTGCCTGGCGCCCCGGCTCTGGGGCCAACGTCCTGACTTTC. Its translation is CAWRPGSGANVLTF.

This clone was seen just once. The chain has TRBV10-3 and TRBJ2-2; D not certain. The CDR3 runs to 13 residues. Germline lookup yields CDR1 ENHRY and CDR2 SYGVKD. Trimming cost V 8 bases and J 1 base, with 8 bases left between them. Written as DNA, the CDR3 is TGTGCCATCTTAACTGTGAACACCGGGGAGCTGTTTTTT. Amino acids: CAILTVNTGELFF.

This chain connects TRBV21-1 to TRBJ2-7; TRBD1 is taken as the D call from the table, unchecked against the DNA. TRBV21-1 counts as a pseudogene. The CDR3 consists of 17 residues. The CDR3 DNA sequence: TGTGCCAGCAGCAAAAGTAAAGGGGCGCAGACCTCCTACGAGCAGTACTTC. Its translation is CASSKSKGAQTSYEQYF.

V is TRBV30 and J is TRBJ1-1, with 7 nucleotides matching TRBD1. The CDR3 sequence is 17 residues long. Germline V lookup: CDR1 GTSNPN, CDR2 SVGIG (reference sequence). The V and J ends lost 0 bases and 0 bases, in that order; junction bases with no gene match: 10. CDR3 in DNA: TGTGCCTGGAGTGTGGGTAGGACAGGAATAATGAACACTGAAGCTTTCTTT. Encoded protein: CAWSVGRTGIMNTEAFF.

The chain couples TRBV28 to TRBJ1-2, with 7 bases fitting TRBD1. V dropped 7 bases and J dropped 10; count of bases not matched to a gene: 24. Looked up from germline, CDR1 is MDHEN and CDR2 is SYDVKM. The CDR3 has 17 residues. In nucleotides, the CDR3 is TGTGCCAGCACCTTGAGACAGGTAGGTGGTATACAGGGGTTCTACACCTTC. Translating gives CASTLRQVGGIQGFYTF.

The gene calls are TRBV30 and TRBJ1-6, with 9 positions matching TRBD1. Per germline, CDR1 GTSNPN and CDR2 SVGIG (reference sequence). The CDR3 runs to 16 residues. The V gene end was trimmed by 3 bases and the J gene end by 2 bases; junction bases not matched to a gene: 5. In DNA, the CDR3 is TGTGCCTGGAGGGAACAGGGGGCACCCTATAATTCACCCCTCCACTTT. The encoded protein is CAWREQGAPYNSPLHF.

A word on this clone: This may be a read error: a much more frequent sequence differs by one nucleotide. The genes are TRBV7-9 and TRBJ2-3; D gene uncertain. This CDR3 region has 12 residues. Trimming stripped 5 bases from V and 6 bases from J, with 9 bases between. Germline V gene lookup returns CDR1 SEHNR and CDR2 FQNEAQ (reference sequence). CDR3 bases: TGTGCCAGCAGCCCCGATTCCGATACGCAGTATTTT. Its protein is CASSPDSDTQYF.

The gene calls are TRBV27 and TRBJ1-1, with D tentatively TRBD1 (5 bases). V shed 8 bases and J shed 3 bases, with 19 bases lying between them. The CDR3 extends over 15 amino acids. Germline V gives CDR1 MNHEY, CDR2 SMNVEV (reference sequence). The CDR3 region is CASRQNEWGDTEAFF. The DNA for the CDR3 is TGTGCCAGCCGTCAAAACGAGTGGGGGGACACTGAAGCTTTCTTT.

J is TRBJ2-2 and V is TRBV7-6; 11 nucleotides agree with TRBD2. Germline assignment: CDR1 SGHVS and CDR2 FNYEAQ. V lost 0 bases and J lost 2; bases outside the gene matches: 8. This CDR3 has 19 residues. Here the CDR3 DNA reads TGTGCCAGCAGCTTAGCTCGCGGTGGGACTAGCGGAAACACCGGGGAGCTGTTTTTT. This translates into CASSLARGGTSGNTGELFF.

This clone was seen a handful of times. The rearrangement joins TRBV11-2 to TRBJ1-6, with D uncertain. Trimming removed 1 base from V and 9 bases from J, with 7 bases in between. The CDR3 is 13 amino acids. Germline V gene lookup returns CDR1 SGHAT and CDR2 FQNNGV. CDR3 coding DNA: TGTGCCAGCAGCTTAGTCGGGAGTTCACCCCTCCACTTT. As protein: CASSLVGSSPLHF.

The chain couples TRBV11-2 to TRBJ2-7, with TRBD1 matching over 10 bases. V was clipped by 5 bases and J by 3 bases; unmatched bases: 7. The CDR3 consists of 15 residues. Germline CDR1 and CDR2: SGHAT and FQNNGV. Here the CDR3 DNA reads TGTGCCAGCAGCCCTTGGACAGGGGGGATCTACGAGCAGTACTTC. This encodes CASSPWTGGIYEQYF.

This chain uses TRBV27 with TRBJ1-2, with 11 bases that match TRBD1. There are 18 residues in the CDR3. Germline values: CDR1 MNHEY, CDR2 SMNVEV (reference sequence). V shed 7 bases and J 8 bases; nucleotides not matched to a gene: 21. CDR3 protein: CASTLRGDRGILSSGYTF. The CDR3 nucleotides read TGTGCCAGCACCCTTAGGGGGGACAGGGGGATACTTTCTTCAGGCTACACCTTC.

Worth noting for this clone: The sample contains more than one DNA sequence encoding this CDR3. The chain uses TRBV19 and TRBJ2-7; 7 bases agree with TRBD1. CDR1 is LNHDA and CDR2 is SQIVND in the germline V gene (reference sequence). The CDR3 sequence is 13 residues long. V lost 4 bases to trimming and J lost 1 base; unmatched junction nucleotides: 1. CDR3 region: CASSTQGSYEQYF. The CDR3 DNA sequence: TGTGCCAGTAGTACACAGGGGTCCTACGAGCAGTACTTC.

In the case of this clone: This sample also contains other DNA sequences that code for the same CDR3. The chain uses TRBV5-4 and TRBJ1-1; the D gene is possibly TRBD1 (5 bases). Trimming stripped 2 bases from V and 1 base from J, with 6 bases between. The CDR3 totals 13 residues. In germline, CDR1 is SGHNT, CDR2 YYREEE (reference sequence). The CDR3 region has the DNA TGTGCCAGCAGCTTAACAGGGAACACTGAAGCTTTCTTT. This sequence encodes CASSLTGNTEAFF. The full variable domain, with the rest looked up from reference TRBV5-4 and TRBJ1-1, is ETGVTQSPTHLIKTRGQQVTLRCSSQSGHNTVSWYQQALGQGPQFIFQYYREEENGRGNFPPRFSGLQFPNYSSELNVNALELDDSALYLCASSLTGNTEAFFGQGTRLTVV.

The V and J genes are TRBV9 and TRBJ2-1; 12 nucleotides line up with TRBD2. The CDR3 has 15 amino acids. The junction had 5 bases not matched to a gene; V was cut back by 3 bases and J by 7 bases. Germline CDR1 reads SGDLS; CDR2 reads YYNGEE. CDR3 amino acids: CASSALAGGVNEQFF. The CDR3 DNA is TGTGCCAGCAGCGCACTAGCGGGGGGAGTAAATGAGCAGTTCTTC. The whole variable domain, filled in from reference TRBV9 and TRBJ2-1, reads DSGVTQTPKHLITATGQRVTLRCSPRSGDLSVYWYQQSLDQGLQFLIQYYNGEERAKGNILERFSAQQFPDLHSELNLSSLELGDSALYFCASSALAGGVNEQFFGPGTRLTVL.

The rearrangement links TRBV10-3 to TRBJ2-3; no clear D. V was cut by 4 bases and J by 5 bases, with 13 bases left in between. This CDR3 comprises 14 residues. The germline gives CDR1 ENHRY, CDR2 SYGVKD. As DNA, the CDR3 is TGTGCCATCAGTGGTGGCGGCCCACAAGATACGCAGTATTTT. Amino acid sequence: CAISGGGPQDTQYF.

The DNA of the CDR3 is TGTGCCAGCAGTACCCGACAGAGCTCTGGGGCCAACGTCCTGACTTTC. Translating it yields CASSTRQSSGANVLTF. The chain uses TRBV6-6 and TRBJ2-6; the D gene is possibly TRBD1 (5 bases). The CDR3 runs to 16 residues. Trimming took 5 bases from V and 0 from J, leaving 11 bases between them. Germline V lookup: CDR1 MNHNY, CDR2 SVGAGI (reference sequence).

This chain joins TRBV6-1 and TRBJ1-2; weak D call: TRBD1 (5 bases). From germline, CDR1 is MNHNS and CDR2 SASEGT. This CDR3 spans 12 amino acids. V lost 3 bases and J lost 11, with 13 bases in between. The CDR3 DNA sequence: TGTGCCAGCAGTGAGGGGACGGTGGAGTACACCTTC. Amino acid sequence: CASSEGTVEYTF.

The chain uses TRBV7-8 and TRBJ2-4; no definite D call. The germline gives CDR1 SGHVS, CDR2 FQNEAQ. The CDR3 has 18 amino acids. Trimming stripped 2 bases from V and 0 bases from J, with 17 bases between. The CDR3, as DNA: TGTGCCAGCAGCTTAAAGGATCCGGCGGCGGTAGCCAAAAACATTCAGTACTTC. Its translation is CASSLKDPAAVAKNIQYF.

On this clone: This could be a read error, since a much larger clone is one nucleotide away. The chain has TRBV7-2 and TRBJ1-1; D unclear. The CDR3 totals 14 residues. The germline V and J ends were trimmed by 3 bases and 6 bases, with 14 bases remaining between them. The germline V gene encodes CDR1 SGHTA and CDR2 FQGNSA. DNA for the CDR3: TGTGCCAGCAGCTTTTCCCCCGAGGAGGCTGAAGCTTTCTTT. Protein: CASSFSPEEAEAFF.

V gene TRBV6-5 combines with J gene TRBJ2-5; maybe TRBD2 (6 bases). The CDR3 sequence is 12 residues long. Germline assignment: CDR1 MNHEY and CDR2 SVGAGI. CDR3 coding DNA: TGTGCTCGCCAGGAGGGCCAAGAGACCCAGTACTTC. Protein: CARQEGQETQYF.